The rows below give T cell receptor beta chains drawn from one sample of a study of T cell responses to AZD1222 COVID-19 vaccine. Here immunoSEQ multiplex PCR was the method, and the copy in TCRdb shows in-frame clones only, minus some. The data show 75,000 to 100,000 clones, with about nine tenths seen just once and about 2.2% held by the top ten. This material consisted of peripheral blood, taken on day 0 of AZD1222 vaccination. These receptors were collected from an adult in good health. Both conserved end residues are part of each CDR3. Each record gives: J gene, V gene, clone size, D gene, CDR3 DNA, CDR3 protein. The D gene is left open where the match is weak. Part of the rows lack a size; the others show once, few, many or a class for expanded clones.

TRBJ2-5 TRBV10-3 . TRBD2 TGTGCCATCAGTGGGGGACTAGCAGGGAAAGAGACCCAGTACTTC CAISGGLAGKETQYF
TRBJ1-1 TRBV7-9 . TRBD1 TGTGCCAGCAGCACCCCCGGGACAGGCAGCACTGAAGCTTTCTTT CASSTPGTGSTEAFF
TRBJ2-7 TRBV5-4 . . TGTGCCAGCAGCTTCCGGGACATAGACTACGAGCAGTACTTC CASSFRDIDYEQYF
TRBJ1-5 TRBV7-8 . TRBD1 TGTGCCAGCAGCTCCAGACAGGGAAGAGGCAATCAGCCCCAGCATTTT CASSSRQGRGNQPQHF
TRBJ2-3 TRBV5-1 few . TGCGCCAGCAGCTCCATAGGACGCACAGATACGCAGTATTTT CASSSIGRTDTQYF
TRBJ1-1 TRBV4-1 . . TGCGCCAGCAGCCAAGATCGGGTGGATTGGTACACTGAAGCTTTCTTT CASSQDRVDWYTEAFF
TRBJ2-2 TRBV9 . TRBD2 TGTGCCAGCAGCGCCCCAGGTAGCGGGATCTTCACCGGGGAGCTGTTTTTT CASSAPGSGIFTGELFF
TRBJ2-2 TRBV5-1 . TRBD1 TGCGCCAGCAGCTTGGAGGGACAGGGGAACACCGGGGAGCTGTTTTTT CASSLEGQGNTGELFF
TRBJ2-5 TRBV7-3 . . TGTGCCAGCAGCTTAATCCCAGGGGGGGCAGAGACCCAGTACTTC CASSLIPGGAETQYF
TRBJ2-3 TRBV6-6 . TRBD2 TGTGCCAGCAGTTACTATAGCGGGACAGATACGCAGTATTTT CASSYYSGTDTQYF
TRBJ2-5 TRBV7-9 . . TGTGCCAGCAGCCGTATTAGGGGGAGGGCCGTGGAGACCCAGTACTTC CASSRIRGRAVETQYF
TRBJ1-1 TRBV6-2/TRBV6-3 . . TGTGCCAGCAGTTATCAGGAGACGAACACTGAAGCTTTCTTT CASSYQETNTEAFF
TRBJ1-1 TRBV5-6 . . TGTGCCAGCAGCTGGAGGGGGGAAGCTTTCTTT CASSWRGEAFF
TRBJ2-1 TRBV9 . . TGTGCCAGCAGCGTAGACGGGGACTCCTACAATGAGCAGTTCTTC CASSVDGDSYNEQFF
TRBJ1-4 TRBV7-9 . . TGTGCCAGCAGTCCGGAAGAAAAACTGTTTTTT CASSPEEKLFF
TRBJ1-5 TRBV6-8 . . TGTGCCAGCAGTGACAGAGGTAGCAATCAGCCCCAGCATTTT CASSDRGSNQPQHF
TRBJ1-1 TRBV2 . . TGTGCCAGCAGTGATGGGGGGCGCGACACTGAAGCTTTCTTT CASSDGGRDTEAFF